This T cell receptor beta chain stems from a study of OX40 agonist ivuxolimab in advanced cancers. Study-wide context: Past anti-PD-1, anti-PD-L1 or anti-CTLA-4 therapy was accepted, and 40% to 45% had received some. General observations from the study: There were also nonresponders showing low normalized T-cell clonal expansion.

The CDR3 sequence is 16 residues long. Looked up from germline, CDR1 is GTSNPN and CDR2 is SVGIG (reference sequence). V trimming: 5 bases; J trimming: 5 bases; junction bases outside the gene matches: 14. Comments on this clone: The antigen remains unidentified.

Sequencing used immunoSEQ multiplex PCR; TCRdb keeps in-frame clones, though not all of them. The sample gives tens of thousands of clones, approximately 80% of which show up once; 20% to 25% is in the top ten. The origin of this receptor is an adult with an advanced solid tumor such as melanoma, head and neck, liver or kidney cancer. The chain couples TRBV30 to TRBJ2-3, with 9 bases matching TRBD2. The sample consisted of CD4+ or CD8+ T cells sorted from blood, taken in a trial of the OX40 agonist ivuxolimab. This chain's CDR3 is CAWVTALAGFGDTQYF. CDR3 nucleotide sequence: TGTGCCTGGGTTACAGCACTAGCGGGTTTTGGAGATACGCAGTATTTT.